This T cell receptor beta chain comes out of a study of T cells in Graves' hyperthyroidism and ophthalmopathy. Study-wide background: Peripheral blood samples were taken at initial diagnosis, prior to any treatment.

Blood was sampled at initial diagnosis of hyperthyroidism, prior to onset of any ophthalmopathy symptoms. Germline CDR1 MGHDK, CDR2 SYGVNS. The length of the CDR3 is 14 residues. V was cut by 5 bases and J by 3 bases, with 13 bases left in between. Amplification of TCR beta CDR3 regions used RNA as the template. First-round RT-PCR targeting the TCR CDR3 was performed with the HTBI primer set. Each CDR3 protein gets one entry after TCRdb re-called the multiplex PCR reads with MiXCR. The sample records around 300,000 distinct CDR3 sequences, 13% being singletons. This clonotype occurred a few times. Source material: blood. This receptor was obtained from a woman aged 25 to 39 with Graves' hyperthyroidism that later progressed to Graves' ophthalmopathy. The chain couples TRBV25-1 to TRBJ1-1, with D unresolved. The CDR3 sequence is CASSMDGTYTEAFF. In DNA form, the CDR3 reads TGTGCCAGCAGTATGGACGGAACTTACACTGAAGCTTTCTTT.